This T cell receptor (beta chain) was sequenced for a study of cytomegalovirus exposure and HLA in healthy donors. The study sampled nominally healthy donors, though unrecorded immune exposures were likely. This clone showed up just a few times. Its antigen is undetermined. Primers included in the PCR were 60 Vbeta and 13 Jbeta primers. Produced via immunoSEQ multiplex PCR; TCRdb's table is partial and in-frame only. The sample shows about 170,000 clones, under 75% of them seen only once. Broader study findings: The likely origin of a cluster of highly shared sequence variants was a sequencing artifact. Investigators reported 150 to 200 TCR beta chains as tied to cytomegalovirus.

This CDR3 contains 18 residues. CDR1 SGHVS and CDR2 FQNEAQ come from the germline V gene. J lost 2 bases, V lost 5 bases, and 14 bases had no gene match. The rearrangement uses TRBV7-8 and TRBJ2-7, with 11 bases aligning to TRBD2. Sequencing was performed on PBMCs. The receptor comes from a middle-aged man in good health and CMV-seropositive. CDR3 nucleotide sequence: TGTGCCAGCAGCGGAAATAGCGGGGGGGTATCGTACCCCTACGAGCAGTACTTC. It specifies CASSGNSGGVSYPYEQYF.